There are a few counts of the clone carrying this TCR beta chain. Antigen unknown. TCR beta libraries were built with iRepertoire HTBI primers and Arm-PCR of CDR3 regions. Original data processing: Samples revealed approximately 60 TRBV and roughly 15 TRBJ segments. TCRdb ran MiXCR on the multiplex PCR reads and lists one entry per CDR3 protein. The V and J calls follow TCRdb's processing rather than the paper's. In the table there are around 460,000 distinct CDR3 sequences, 14% of which are singletons. The CDR3 is 15 amino acids. Trimming took off 2 bases at V and 2 bases at J, with 14 bases between the two ends. The germline V gene encodes CDR1 SGHRS and CDR2 YFSETQ. The sample comes from a study of regulatory T cells in long-lasting Graves disease. Points from the study as a whole: TRBV28, TRBJ1-2 and TRBJ2-5 were segments that persistent disease favored.

Time point in this sample: newly diagnosed GD, antithyroid drugs for less than 3 months. Making the TCR library involved RNA that had been extracted from PBMCs. Patient provenance is recorded as an endocrinology department in Xi'an, China. This sample was also put to use in a study of T cells in Graves' hyperthyroidism and ophthalmopathy. From that study: First-round RT-PCR with HTBI primers amplified the TCR CDR3 region.

The receptor comes from a woman aged 50 to 60 with Graves disease. The chain is built from TRBV5-1 and TRBJ2-7; maybe TRBD2 (6 bases). The sequences come from peripheral blood mononuclear cells (PBMCs), collected at new diagnosis, from a patient treated with antithyroid drugs. CDR3 sequence: CASSLLRGLAYEQYF. The CDR3 region has the DNA TGCGCCAGCAGCTTATTGCGGGGCCTCGCCTACGAGCAGTACTTC.